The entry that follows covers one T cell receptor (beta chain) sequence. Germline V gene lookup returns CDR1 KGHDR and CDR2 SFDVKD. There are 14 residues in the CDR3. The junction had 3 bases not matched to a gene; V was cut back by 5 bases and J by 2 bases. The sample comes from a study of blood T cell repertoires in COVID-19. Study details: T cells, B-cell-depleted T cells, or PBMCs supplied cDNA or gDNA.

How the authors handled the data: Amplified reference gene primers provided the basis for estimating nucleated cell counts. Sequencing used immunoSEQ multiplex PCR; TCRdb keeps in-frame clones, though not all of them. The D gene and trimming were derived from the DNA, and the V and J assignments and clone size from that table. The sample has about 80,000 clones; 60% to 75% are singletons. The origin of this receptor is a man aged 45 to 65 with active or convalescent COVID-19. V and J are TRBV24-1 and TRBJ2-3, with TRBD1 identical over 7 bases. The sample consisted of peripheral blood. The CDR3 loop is CATSGQGYTDTQYF. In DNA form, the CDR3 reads TGTGCCACCAGTGGACAGGGCTACACAGATACGCAGTATTTT.